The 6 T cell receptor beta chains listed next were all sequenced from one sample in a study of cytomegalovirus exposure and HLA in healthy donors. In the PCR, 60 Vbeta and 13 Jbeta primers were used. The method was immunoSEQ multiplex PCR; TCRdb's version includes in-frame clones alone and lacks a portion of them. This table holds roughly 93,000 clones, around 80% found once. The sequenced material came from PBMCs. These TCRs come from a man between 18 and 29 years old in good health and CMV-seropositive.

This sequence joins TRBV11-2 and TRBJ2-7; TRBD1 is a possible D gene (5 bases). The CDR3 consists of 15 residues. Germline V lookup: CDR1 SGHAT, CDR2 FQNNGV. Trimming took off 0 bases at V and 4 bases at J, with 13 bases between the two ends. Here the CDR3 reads CASSLDRQGIYEQYF. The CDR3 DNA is TGTGCCAGCAGCTTAGATAGGCAGGGTATTTACGAGCAGTACTTC.

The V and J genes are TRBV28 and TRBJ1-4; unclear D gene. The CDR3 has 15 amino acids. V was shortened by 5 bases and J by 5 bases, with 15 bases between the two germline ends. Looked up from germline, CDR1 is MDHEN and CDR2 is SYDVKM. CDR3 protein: CASSPIVLSNEKLFF. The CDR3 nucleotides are TGTGCCAGCAGTCCGATAGTTCTATCCAATGAAAAACTGTTTTTT.

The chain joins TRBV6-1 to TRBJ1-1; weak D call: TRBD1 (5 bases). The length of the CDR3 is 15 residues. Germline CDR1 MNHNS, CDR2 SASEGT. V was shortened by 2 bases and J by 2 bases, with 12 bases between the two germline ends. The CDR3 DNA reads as TGTGCCAGCAGTGAAATGGGGCAAAGTAACACTGAAGCTTTCTTT. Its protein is CASSEMGQSNTEAFF.

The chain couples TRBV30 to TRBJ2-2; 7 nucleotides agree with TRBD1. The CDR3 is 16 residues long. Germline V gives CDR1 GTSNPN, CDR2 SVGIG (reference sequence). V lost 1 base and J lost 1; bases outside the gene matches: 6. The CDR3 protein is CAWSERGQLNTGELFF. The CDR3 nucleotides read TGTGCCTGGAGTGAGAGGGGGCAGCTGAACACCGGGGAGCTGTTTTTT.

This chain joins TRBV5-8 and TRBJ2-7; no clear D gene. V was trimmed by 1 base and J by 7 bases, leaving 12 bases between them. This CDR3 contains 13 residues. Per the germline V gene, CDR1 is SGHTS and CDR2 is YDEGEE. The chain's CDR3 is CASSLLGREEQYF. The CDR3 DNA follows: TGTGCCAGCAGCTTGTTGGGCCGAGAGGAGCAGTACTTC.

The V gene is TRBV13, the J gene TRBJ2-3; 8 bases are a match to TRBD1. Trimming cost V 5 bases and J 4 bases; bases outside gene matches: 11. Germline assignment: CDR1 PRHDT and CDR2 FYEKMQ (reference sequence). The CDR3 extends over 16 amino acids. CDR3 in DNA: TGTGCCAGCAGCCTCCACGGGACAGGTCTTCCAGATACGCAGTATTTT. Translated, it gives CASSLHGTGLPDTQYF. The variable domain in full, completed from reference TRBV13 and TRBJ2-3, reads AAGVIQSPRHLIKEKRETATLKCYPIPRHDTVYWYQQGPGQDPQFLISFYEKMQSDKGSIPDRFSAQQFSDYHSELNMSSLELGDSALYFCASSLHGTGLPDTQYFGPGTRLTVL.